Presented here are 2 T cell receptor beta chains from one specimen sequenced in a study of metastatic and nonmetastatic thyroid tumors. None of the patients had undergone any treatment ahead of thyroid surgery. TCRdb re-clonotyped the PCR reads through MiXCR. The sample lists tens of thousands of clones, approximately 22% occurring once. Sequenced sample: blood. The receptors were gathered from a female donor with papillary thyroid cancer or a benign thyroid nodule (not recorded which). Some clones in this sample may be carry-over from other donors' samples.

This clone was counted many times. The chain carries TRBV10-3 and TRBJ1-1; possible D gene TRBD1, 6 bases. Germline values: CDR1 ENHRY, CDR2 SYGVKD. The CDR3 loop spans 16 amino acids. Trimming shortened V by 1 base and J by 5 bases, and 17 bases separated the two germline ends. The CDR3 reads CAISELEGQGRTEAFF. The CDR3 coding sequence is TGTGCCATCAGTGAGTTGGAGGGTCAGGGGCGGACTGAAGCTTTCTTT.

There are many counts of this clone. The rearrangement joins TRBV19 to TRBJ2-1; no clear D gene. In germline, CDR1 is LNHDA, CDR2 SQIVND (reference sequence). The CDR3 length is 13 residues. Trimming removed 3 bases at V and 6 bases at J, with 9 bases between. CDR3 sequence: CASSMLRFNEQFF. The CDR3 nucleotides read TGTGCCAGTAGTATGTTGCGGTTCAATGAGCAGTTCTTC.